This TCR beta chain stems from a study of T cells in Graves' hyperthyroidism and ophthalmopathy. General observations from the study: It was a median roughly six months before onset that the model predicted ophthalmopathy.

TCR beta CDR3 regions were amplified from RNA transcripts. An initial round of RT-PCR targeting the TCR CDR3 relied on the HTBI primer set. TCRdb re-called the multiplex PCR reads through MiXCR, storing one row per CDR3 protein. The table lists under 350,000 distinct CDR3 sequences, approximately 14% of them singletons. Ophthalmopathy patients had Clinical Activity Score at least 3, NOSPECS grade at least 4, duration under 3 months. Uncontrolled infection, other autoimmune disease, pregnancy or lactation led to exclusion. The germline V and J ends were trimmed by 4 bases and 4 bases, with 11 bases remaining between them. There are 15 residues in the CDR3. CDR1 SNHLY and CDR2 FYNNEI come from the germline V gene. This clonotype has ten or more counts. The antigen is undetermined.

This chain connects TRBV2 to TRBJ2-6; possible D gene TRBD2, 5 bases. The receptor comes from a woman aged 35 to 49 with Graves' ophthalmopathy. Material: blood. CDR3 in DNA: TGTGCCAGCAGTGTCGAGGGAGCCGGGGCCAACGTCCTGACTTTC. Amino acid sequence: CASSVEGAGANVLTF.